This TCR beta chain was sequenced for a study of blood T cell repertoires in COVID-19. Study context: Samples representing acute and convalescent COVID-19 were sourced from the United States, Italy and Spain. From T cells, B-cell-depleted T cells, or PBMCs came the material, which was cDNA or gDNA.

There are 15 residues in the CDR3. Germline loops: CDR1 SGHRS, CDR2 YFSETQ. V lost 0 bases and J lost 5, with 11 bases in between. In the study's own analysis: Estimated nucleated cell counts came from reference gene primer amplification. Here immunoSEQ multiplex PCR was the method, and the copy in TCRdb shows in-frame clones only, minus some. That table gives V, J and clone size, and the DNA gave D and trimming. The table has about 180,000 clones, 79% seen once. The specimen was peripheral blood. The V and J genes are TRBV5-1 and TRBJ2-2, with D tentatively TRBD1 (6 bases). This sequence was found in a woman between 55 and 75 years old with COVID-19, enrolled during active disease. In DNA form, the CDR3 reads TGCGCCAGCAGCTTGGTGGGACACTTAACCGGGGAGCTGTTTTTT. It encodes CASSLVGHLTGELFF.